The following is a TCR beta chain sequence with its context. This CDR3 region has 12 residues. The V and J ends lost 4 bases and 11 bases respectively, with 14 bases between them. In germline, CDR1 is SGHDN, CDR2 FVKESK. Repertoires were generated with immunoSEQ multiplex PCR, while TCRdb's copy carries only in-frame clones and drops some. This sample has about 40,000 clones, with 80% to 90% found just once. The data are from a study of OX40 agonist ivuxolimab in advanced cancers. Study information: Patients were 65% to 85% male with ages roughly 23 to 79, mean about 65. Earlier treatment with anti-PD-1, anti-PD-L1 or anti-CTLA-4 was permitted, and around 43% had received some.

The sequence was collected from an adult with an advanced solid tumor such as melanoma, head and neck, liver or kidney cancer. This chain joins TRBV14 and TRBJ1-1; D gene uncertain. This sample comprised CD4+ or CD8+ T cells sorted from blood, obtained in a trial of the OX40 agonist ivuxolimab. The CDR3 region is CASSLLPSVAFF. CDR3 nucleotide sequence: TGTGCCAGCAGCCTACTTCCATCGGTCGCTTTCTTT. Variable domain in full (rest from reference TRBV14 and TRBJ1-1): EAGVTQFPSHSVIEKGQTVTLRCDPISGHDNLYWYRRVMGKEIKFLLHFVKESKQDESGMPNNRFLAERTGGTYSTLKVQPAELEDSGVYFCASSLLPSVAFFGQGTRLTVV.